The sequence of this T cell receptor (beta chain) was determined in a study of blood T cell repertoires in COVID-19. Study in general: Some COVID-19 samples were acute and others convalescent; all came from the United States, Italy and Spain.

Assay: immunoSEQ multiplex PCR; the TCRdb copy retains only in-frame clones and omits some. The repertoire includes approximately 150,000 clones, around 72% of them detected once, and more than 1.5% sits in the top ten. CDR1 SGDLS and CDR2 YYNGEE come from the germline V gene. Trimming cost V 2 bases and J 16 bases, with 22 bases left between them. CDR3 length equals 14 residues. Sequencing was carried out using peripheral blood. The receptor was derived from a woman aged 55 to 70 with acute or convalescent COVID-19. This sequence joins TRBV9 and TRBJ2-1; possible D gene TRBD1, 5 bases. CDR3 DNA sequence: TGTGCCAGCAGCGTGACCCGTGGTGGACACTCTATCTTCTTC. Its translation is CASSVTRGGHSIFF.